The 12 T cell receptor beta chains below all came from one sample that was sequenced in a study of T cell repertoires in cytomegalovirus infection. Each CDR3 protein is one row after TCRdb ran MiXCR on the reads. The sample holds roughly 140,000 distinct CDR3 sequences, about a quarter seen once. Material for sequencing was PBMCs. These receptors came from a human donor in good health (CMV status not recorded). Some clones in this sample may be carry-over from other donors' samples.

CDR3 sequence reads: CASSFATGNQPQHF. Written as DNA, the CDR3 is TGTGCCAGCAGCTTCGCTACAGGGAATCAGCCCCAGCATTTT. V and J are TRBV5-6 and TRBJ1-5, with D perhaps TRBD1 (6 bases). Germline V gene data show CDR1 as SGHDT and CDR2 as YYEEEE. The CDR3 length is 14 residues. The V end lost 2 bases, the J end lost 4 bases, and 10 bases lay between the germline ends.

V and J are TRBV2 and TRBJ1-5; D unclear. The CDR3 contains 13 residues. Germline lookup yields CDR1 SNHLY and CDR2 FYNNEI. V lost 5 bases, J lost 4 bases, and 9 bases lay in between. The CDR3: CASSNLGNQPQHF. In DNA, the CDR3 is TGTGCCAGCAGTAACCTGGGTAATCAGCCCCAGCATTTT.

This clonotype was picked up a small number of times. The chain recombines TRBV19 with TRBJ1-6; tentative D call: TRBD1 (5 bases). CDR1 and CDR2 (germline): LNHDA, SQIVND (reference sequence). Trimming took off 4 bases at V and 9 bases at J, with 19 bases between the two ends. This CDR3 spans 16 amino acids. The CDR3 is CASSTFGGKGGSPLHF. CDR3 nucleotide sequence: TGTGCCAGTAGTACCTTCGGGGGGAAGGGTGGTTCACCCCTCCACTTT.

The CDR3 loop reads CASSQVNDEQFF. The DNA of the CDR3 is TGTGCCAGCAGCCAAGTTAATGATGAGCAGTTCTTC. The chain recombines TRBV14 with TRBJ2-1; D call uncertain. The CDR3 length is 12 residues. Germline V gene data show CDR1 as SGHDN and CDR2 as FVKESK. V was trimmed by 1 base and J by 8 bases, leaving 6 bases between them. Full variable domain (outside the CDR3, taken from reference TRBV14 and TRBJ2-1): EAGVTQFPSHSVIEKGQTVTLRCDPISGHDNLYWYRRVMGKEIKFLLHFVKESKQDESGMPNNRFLAERTGGTYSTLKVQPAELEDSGVYFCASSQVNDEQFFGPGTRLTVL.

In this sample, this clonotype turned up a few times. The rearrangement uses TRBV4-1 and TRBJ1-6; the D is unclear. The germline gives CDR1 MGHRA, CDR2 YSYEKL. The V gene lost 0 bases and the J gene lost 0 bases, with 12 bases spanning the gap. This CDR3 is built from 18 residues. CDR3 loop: CASSQDLPGSSYNSPLHF. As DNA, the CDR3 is TGCGCCAGCAGCCAAGATTTACCGGGCAGCTCCTATAATTCACCCCTCCACTTT.

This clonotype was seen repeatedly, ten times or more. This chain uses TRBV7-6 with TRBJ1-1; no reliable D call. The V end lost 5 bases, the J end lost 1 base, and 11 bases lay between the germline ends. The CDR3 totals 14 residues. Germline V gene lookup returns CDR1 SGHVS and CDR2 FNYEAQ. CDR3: CASSPPGGNTEAFF. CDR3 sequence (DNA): TGTGCCAGCAGCCCCCCAGGAGGGAACACTGAAGCTTTCTTT.

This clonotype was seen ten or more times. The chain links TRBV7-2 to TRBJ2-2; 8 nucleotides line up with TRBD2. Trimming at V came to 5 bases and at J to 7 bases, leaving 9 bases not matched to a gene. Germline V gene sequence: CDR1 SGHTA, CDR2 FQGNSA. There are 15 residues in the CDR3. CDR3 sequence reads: CASSRNGGAGGELFF. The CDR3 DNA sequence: TGTGCCAGCAGCCGAAACGGGGGGGCAGGCGGGGAGCTGTTTTTT. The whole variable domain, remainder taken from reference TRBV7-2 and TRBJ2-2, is GAGVSQSPSNKVTEKGKDVELRCDPISGHTALYWYRQSLGQGLEFLIYFQGNSAPDKSGLPSDRFSAERTGGSVSTLTIQRTQQEDSAVYLCASSRNGGAGGELFFGEGSRLTVL.

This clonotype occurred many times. In nucleotides, the CDR3 is TGTGCCAGCAGTCAAACGGTAGCCAAAAACATTCAGTACTTC. As protein: CASSQTVAKNIQYF. V usage is TRBV7-2 and J usage is TRBJ2-4; no firm D call. V dropped 6 bases and J dropped 0 bases, with 9 bases sitting between them. Germline values: CDR1 SGHTA, CDR2 FQGNSA. The CDR3 has 14 amino acids.

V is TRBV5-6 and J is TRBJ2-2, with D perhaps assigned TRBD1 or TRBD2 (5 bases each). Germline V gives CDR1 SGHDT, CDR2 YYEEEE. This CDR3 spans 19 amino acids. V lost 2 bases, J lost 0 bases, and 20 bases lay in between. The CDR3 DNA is TGTGCCAGCAGCTTTACAAGAGACCGGGACGCCCCGAACACCGGGGAGCTGTTTTTT. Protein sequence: CASSFTRDRDAPNTGELFF.

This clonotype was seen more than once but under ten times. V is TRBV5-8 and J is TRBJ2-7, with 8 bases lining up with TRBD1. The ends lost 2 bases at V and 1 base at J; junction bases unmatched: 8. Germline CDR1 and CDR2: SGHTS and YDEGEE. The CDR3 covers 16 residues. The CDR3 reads CASSFSLTGVSYEQYF. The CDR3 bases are TGTGCCAGCAGCTTCTCATTGACAGGGGTTTCCTACGAGCAGTACTTC.

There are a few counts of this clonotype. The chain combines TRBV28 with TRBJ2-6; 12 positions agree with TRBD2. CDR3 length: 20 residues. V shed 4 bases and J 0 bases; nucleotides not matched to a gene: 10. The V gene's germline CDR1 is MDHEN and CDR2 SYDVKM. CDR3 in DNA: TGTGCCAGCAGTTGGGGTCTTGGGACTAGCGGGCGCTCTGGGGCCAACGTCCTGACTTTC. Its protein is CASSWGLGTSGRSGANVLTF.

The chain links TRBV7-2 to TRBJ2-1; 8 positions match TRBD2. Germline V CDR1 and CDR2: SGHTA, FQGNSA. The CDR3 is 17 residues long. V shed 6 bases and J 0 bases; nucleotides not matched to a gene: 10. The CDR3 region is CASSTSGAQSSYNEQFF. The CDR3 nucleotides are TGTGCCAGCAGTACTAGCGGAGCTCAAAGCTCCTACAATGAGCAGTTCTTC. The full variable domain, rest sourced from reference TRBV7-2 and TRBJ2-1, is GAGVSQSPSNKVTEKGKDVELRCDPISGHTALYWYRQSLGQGLEFLIYFQGNSAPDKSGLPSDRFSAERTGGSVSTLTIQRTQQEDSAVYLCASSTSGAQSSYNEQFFGPGTRLTVL.